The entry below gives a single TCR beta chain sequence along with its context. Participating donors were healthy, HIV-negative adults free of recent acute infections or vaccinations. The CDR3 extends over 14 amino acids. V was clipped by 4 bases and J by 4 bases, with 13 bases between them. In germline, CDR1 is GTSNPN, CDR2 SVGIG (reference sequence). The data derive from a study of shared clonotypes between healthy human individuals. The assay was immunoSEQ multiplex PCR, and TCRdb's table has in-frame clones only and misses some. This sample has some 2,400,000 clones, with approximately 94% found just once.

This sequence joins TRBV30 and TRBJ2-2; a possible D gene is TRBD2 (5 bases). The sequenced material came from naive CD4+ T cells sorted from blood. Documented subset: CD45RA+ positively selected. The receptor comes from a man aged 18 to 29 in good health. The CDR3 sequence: CAWKRQIGTGELFF. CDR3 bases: TGTGCCTGGAAGCGGCAGATAGGCACCGGGGAGCTGTTTTTT.